This T cell receptor (beta chain) was documented in a study of blood T cell repertoires in COVID-19. Whole-study context: Acute and convalescent COVID-19 samples came from the United States, Italy and Spain. PBMCs, B-cell-depleted T cells, or T cells provided the cDNA or gDNA that made up the material.

Authors' analysis steps: Using reference gene primer amplification, nucleated cell counts were estimated. Assay: immunoSEQ multiplex PCR; the TCRdb copy retains only in-frame clones and omits some. The DNA gave D and trimming, while V, J and clone size come from that table. The sample holds over 200,000 clones, 85% to 90% seen once. This TCR came from a man older than 75 with acute or convalescent COVID-19. Input material: peripheral blood.

CDR3 nucleotide sequence: TGCGCCAGCAGCCAAGATTGGGGCCTAGCGGACGCGGATACGCAGTATTTT. Its protein product is CASSQDWGLADADTQYF. V usage is TRBV4-3 and J usage is TRBJ2-3, with 7 nucleotides matching TRBD2. Per the germline V gene, CDR1 is LGHNA and CDR2 is YSLEER. V shed 0 bases and J 6 bases; nucleotides not matched to a gene: 12. This CDR3 comprises 17 residues.